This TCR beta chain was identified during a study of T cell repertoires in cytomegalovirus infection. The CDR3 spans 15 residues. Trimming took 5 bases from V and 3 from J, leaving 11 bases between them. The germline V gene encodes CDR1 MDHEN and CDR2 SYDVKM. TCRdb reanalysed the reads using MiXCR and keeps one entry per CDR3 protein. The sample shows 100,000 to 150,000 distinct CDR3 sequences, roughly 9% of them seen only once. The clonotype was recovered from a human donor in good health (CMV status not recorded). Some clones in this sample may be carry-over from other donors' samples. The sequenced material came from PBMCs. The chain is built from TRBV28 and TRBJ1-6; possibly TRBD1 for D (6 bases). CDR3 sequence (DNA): TGTGCCAGCAGTCGACAGGAAATCTATAATTCACCCCTCCACTTT. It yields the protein CASSRQEIYNSPLHF.